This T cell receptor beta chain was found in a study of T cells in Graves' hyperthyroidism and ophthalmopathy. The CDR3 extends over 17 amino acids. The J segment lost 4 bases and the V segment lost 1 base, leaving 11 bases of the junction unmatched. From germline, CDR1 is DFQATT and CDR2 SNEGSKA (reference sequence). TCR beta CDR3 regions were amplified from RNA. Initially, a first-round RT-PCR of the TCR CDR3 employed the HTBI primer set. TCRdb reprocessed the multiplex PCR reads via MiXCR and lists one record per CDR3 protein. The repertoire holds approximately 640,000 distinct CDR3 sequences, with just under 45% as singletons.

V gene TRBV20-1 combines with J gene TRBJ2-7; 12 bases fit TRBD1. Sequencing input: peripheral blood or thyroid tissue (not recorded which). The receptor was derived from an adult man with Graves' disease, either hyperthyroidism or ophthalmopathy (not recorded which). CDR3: CSARVGVGQGAMYEQYF. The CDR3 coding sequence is TGCAGTGCTAGAGTAGGTGTGGGACAGGGGGCGATGTACGAGCAGTACTTC.